This section outlines one TCR beta chain sequence together with its context. CDR1 SGHVS and CDR2 FNYEAQ come from the germline V gene. The CDR3 covers 16 residues. Trimming left V 5 bases short and J 0 bases short, with 14 bases between. The entry originates in a study of blood T cells in healthy people across ages. Per-sample PBMC isolation yielded at least 7 million cells. A J-beta primer mix and a sample-barcoded 5' primer were used in a second PCR of roughly 6 to 11 cycles. A single record per CDR3 protein comes from TCRdb applying MiXCR to the 5' RACE reads. The sample yields more than 650,000 distinct CDR3 sequences, 53% seen once.

This TCR came from a man at least 80 years old in good health. The sequencing sample was made of blood. The rearrangement links TRBV7-6 to TRBJ2-1, with D unresolved. The CDR3 nucleotides are TGTGCCAGCAGCCCCGACACTCCGAGCTCCTACAATGAGCAGTTCTTC. Protein product: CASSPDTPSSYNEQFF. The variable domain in full, with the rest retrieved from reference TRBV7-6 and TRBJ2-1, is GAGVSQSPRYKVTKRGQDVALRCDPISGHVSLYWYRQALGQGPEFLTYFNYEAQQDKSGLPNDRFSAERPEGSISTLTIQRTEQRDSAMYRCASSPDTPSSYNEQFFGPGTRLTVL.